The T cell receptor (beta chain) described here comes from a study of OX40 agonist ivuxolimab in advanced cancers. Overall study context: A mean age of about 56 years, range roughly 23 to 85, was recorded, and roughly 80% were male.

Germline values: CDR1 LNHDA, CDR2 SQIVND (reference sequence). Trimming cost V 9 bases and J 8 bases, with 14 bases left between them. The CDR3 is made up of 12 amino acids. Profiled with immunoSEQ multiplex PCR; TCRdb holds only in-frame clones, not every one. Among 9,000 to 15,000 clones listed, around four fifths were seen once. This chain joins TRBV19 and TRBJ2-4, with a tentative D call TRBD2 (7 bases). The sequence derives from an adult with an advanced solid tumor such as melanoma, head and neck, liver or kidney cancer. The sequencing here drew on CD4+ or CD8+ T cells sorted from blood, taken in a trial of the OX40 agonist ivuxolimab. In nucleotides, the CDR3 is TGTGCCAGCGAGGGGGGGCGGGACATTCAGTACTTC. Translating it yields CASEGGRDIQYF.